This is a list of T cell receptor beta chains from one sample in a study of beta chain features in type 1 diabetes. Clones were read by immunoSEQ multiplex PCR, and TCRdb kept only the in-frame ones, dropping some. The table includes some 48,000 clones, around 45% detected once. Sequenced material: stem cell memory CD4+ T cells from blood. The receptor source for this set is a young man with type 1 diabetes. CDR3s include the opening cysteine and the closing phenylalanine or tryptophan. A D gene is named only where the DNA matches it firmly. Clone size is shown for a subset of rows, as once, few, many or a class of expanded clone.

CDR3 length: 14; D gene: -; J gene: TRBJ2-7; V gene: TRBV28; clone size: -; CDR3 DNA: TGTGCCAGCCGCTCCTGGGGCGGCAACTACGAGCAGTACTTC; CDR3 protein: CASRSWGGNYEQYF
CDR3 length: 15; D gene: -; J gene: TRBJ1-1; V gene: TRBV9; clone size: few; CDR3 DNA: TGTGCCAGCAGCGTAACCGTCGACAGTAACACTGAAGCTTTCTTT; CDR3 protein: CASSVTVDSNTEAFF
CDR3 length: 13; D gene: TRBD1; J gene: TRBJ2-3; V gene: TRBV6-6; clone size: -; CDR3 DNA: TGTGCCAGCAGTACAGACAGGGAAAATACGCAGTATTTT; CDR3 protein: CASSTDRENTQYF
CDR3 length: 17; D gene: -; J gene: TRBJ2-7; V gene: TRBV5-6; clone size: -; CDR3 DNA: TGTGCCAGCAGCCCGAGACAGGTTTTTAGAGGAAGTTACGAGCAGTACTTC; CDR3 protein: CASSPRQVFRGSYEQYF
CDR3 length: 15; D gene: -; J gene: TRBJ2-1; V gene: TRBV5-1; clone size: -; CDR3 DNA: TGCGCCAGCAGCTTTCTAATTCTCTCCTACAATGAGCAGTTCTTC; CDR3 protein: CASSFLILSYNEQFF
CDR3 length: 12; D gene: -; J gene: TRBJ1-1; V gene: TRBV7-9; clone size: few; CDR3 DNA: TGTGCCAGCAGCTTCCCTAACACTGAAGCTTTCTTT; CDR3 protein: CASSFPNTEAFF
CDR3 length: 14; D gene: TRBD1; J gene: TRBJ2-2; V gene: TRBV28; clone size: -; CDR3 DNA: TGTGCCAGCCTTCCGGGACAGCCCACCGGGGAGCTGTTTTTT; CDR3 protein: CASLPGQPTGELFF
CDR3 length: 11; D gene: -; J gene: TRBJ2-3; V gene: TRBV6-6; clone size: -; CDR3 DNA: TGTGCCAGCAGCCTCACAGATACGCAGTATTTT; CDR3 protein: CASSLTDTQYF
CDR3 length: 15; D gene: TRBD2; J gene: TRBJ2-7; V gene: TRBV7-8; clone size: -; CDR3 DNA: TGTGCCAGCAGCTTAGGAGCGGGGGCGATCTACGAGCAGTACTTC; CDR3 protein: CASSLGAGAIYEQYF
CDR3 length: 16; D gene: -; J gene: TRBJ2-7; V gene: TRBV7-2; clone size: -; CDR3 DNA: TGTGCCAGCAGCCCAGTTAGCGGAGCTATCAACGGCGAGCAGTACTTC; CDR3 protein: CASSPVSGAINGEQYF
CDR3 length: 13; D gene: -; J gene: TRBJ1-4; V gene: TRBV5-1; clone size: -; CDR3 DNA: TGCGCCAGCAGGTCAGGGGAAGATGAAAAACTGTTTTTT; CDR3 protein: CASRSGEDEKLFF
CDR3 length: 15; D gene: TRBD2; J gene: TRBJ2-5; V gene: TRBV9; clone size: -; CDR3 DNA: TGTGCCAGCACCCCGGGACTAGCGGGAACAGAGACCCAGTACTTC; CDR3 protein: CASTPGLAGTETQYF
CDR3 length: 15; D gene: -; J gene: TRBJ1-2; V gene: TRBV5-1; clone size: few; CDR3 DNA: TGCGCCAGCAGCTTCCACATCATTTCGGGCTATGGCTACACCTTC; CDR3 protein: CASSFHIISGYGYTF
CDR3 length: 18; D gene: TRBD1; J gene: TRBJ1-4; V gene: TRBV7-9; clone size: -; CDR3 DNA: TGTGCCAGCAGCCCGCGGACAGGGGGATATGCAACTAATGAAAAACTGTTTTTT; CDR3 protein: CASSPRTGGYATNEKLFF
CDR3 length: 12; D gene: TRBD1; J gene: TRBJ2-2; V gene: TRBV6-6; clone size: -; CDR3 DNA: TGTGCCAGCAGGACAGGGACCGGGGAGCTGTTTTTT; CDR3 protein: CASRTGTGELFF
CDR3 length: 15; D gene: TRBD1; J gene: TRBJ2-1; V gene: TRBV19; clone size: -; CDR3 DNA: TGTGCCAGTAGTAAGCCGGGACAGGGGCGCAATGAGCAGTTCTTC; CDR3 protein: CASSKPGQGRNEQFF
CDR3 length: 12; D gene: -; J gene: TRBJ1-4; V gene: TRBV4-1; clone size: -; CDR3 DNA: TGCGCCAGCAGCCAACAGGGGGAAAAACTGTTTTTT; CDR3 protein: CASSQQGEKLFF
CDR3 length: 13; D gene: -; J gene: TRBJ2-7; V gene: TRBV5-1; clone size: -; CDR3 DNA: TGCGCCAGCAGCTTGGGTCAGGGGCTCGAGCAGTACTTC; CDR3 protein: CASSLGQGLEQYF
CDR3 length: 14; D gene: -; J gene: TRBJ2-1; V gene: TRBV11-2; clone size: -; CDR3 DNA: TGTGCCAGCAGCTTCCGCTACGAAGGGAGTGAGCAGTTCTTC; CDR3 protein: CASSFRYEGSEQFF
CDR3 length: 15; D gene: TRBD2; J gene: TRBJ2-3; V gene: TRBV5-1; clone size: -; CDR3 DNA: TGCGCCAGCAGCTTACTAGCGGGAGTAACCGATACGCAGTATTTT; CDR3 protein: CASSLLAGVTDTQYF
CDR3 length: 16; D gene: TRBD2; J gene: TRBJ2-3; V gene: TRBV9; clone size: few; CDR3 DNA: TGTGCCAGCAGCCCTCAAAGAGCGGGAGTGGTAGATACGCAGTATTTT; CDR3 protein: CASSPQRAGVVDTQYF
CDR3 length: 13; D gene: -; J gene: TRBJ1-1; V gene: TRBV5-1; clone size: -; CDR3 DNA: TGCGCCAGCATGTTTGGAGTGAACACTGAAGCTTTCTTT; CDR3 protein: CASMFGVNTEAFF
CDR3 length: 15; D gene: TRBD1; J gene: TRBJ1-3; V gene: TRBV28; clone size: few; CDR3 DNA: TGTGCCAGCAGTACAGGACAGGGGACGGGAAACACCATATATTTT; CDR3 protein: CASSTGQGTGNTIYF
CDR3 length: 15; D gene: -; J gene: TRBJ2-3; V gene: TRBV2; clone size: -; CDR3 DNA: TGTGCCAGCGCTAGCGGAACGCACAGGGCAGATACGCAGTATTTT; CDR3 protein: CASASGTHRADTQYF
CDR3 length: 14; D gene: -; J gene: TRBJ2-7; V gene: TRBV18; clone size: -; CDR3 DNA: TGTGCCAGCTCACCATTCCGGTCGTCCCACGAGCAGTACTTC; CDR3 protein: CASSPFRSSHEQYF
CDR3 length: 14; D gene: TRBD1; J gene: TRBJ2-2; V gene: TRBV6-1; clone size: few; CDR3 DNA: TGTGCCAGCAGTGAGCAGGGGGCCACCGGGGAGCTGTTTTTT; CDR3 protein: CASSEQGATGELFF
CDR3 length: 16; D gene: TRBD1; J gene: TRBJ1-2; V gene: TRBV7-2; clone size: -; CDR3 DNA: TGTGCCAGCAGCTTAAGCGGGACAGGGAGGTCCTATGGCTACACCTTC; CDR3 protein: CASSLSGTGRSYGYTF
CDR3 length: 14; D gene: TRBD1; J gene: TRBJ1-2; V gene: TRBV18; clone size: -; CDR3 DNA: TGTGCCAGCTCATCAAATCAGGGGGAAGATGGCTACACCTTC; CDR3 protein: CASSSNQGEDGYTF
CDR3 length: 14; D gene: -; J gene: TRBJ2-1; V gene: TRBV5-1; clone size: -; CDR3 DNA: TGCGCCAGCAGCTTGGCCGGGTGGCTCAATGAGCAGTTCTTC; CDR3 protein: CASSLAGWLNEQFF
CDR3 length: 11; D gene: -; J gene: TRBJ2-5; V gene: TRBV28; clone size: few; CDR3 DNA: TGTGCCAGCAGTCCTAGAGAGACCCAGTACTTC; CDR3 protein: CASSPRETQYF
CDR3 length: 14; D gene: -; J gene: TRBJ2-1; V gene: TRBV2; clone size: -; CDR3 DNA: TGTGCCAGCAGTGATAGGAGCTCCTACAATGAGCAGTTCTTC; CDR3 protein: CASSDRSSYNEQFF
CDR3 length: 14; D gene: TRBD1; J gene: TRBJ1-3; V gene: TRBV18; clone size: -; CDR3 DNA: TGTGCCAGCTCCCAGGCGGGACAGGCAAACACCATATATTTT; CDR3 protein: CASSQAGQANTIYF
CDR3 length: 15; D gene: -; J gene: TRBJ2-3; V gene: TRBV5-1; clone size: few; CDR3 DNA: TGCGCCAGCAGCCCCAACGGGGAGGGCACAGATACGCAGTATTTT; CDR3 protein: CASSPNGEGTDTQYF
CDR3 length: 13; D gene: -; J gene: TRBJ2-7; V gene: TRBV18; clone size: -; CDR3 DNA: TGTGCCAGCTCACCGGACAGCAGCTACGAGCAGTACTTC; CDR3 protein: CASSPDSSYEQYF
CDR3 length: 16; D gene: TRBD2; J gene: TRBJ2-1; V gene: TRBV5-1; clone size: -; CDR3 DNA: TGCGCCAGCAGCTTGACTAGCGGGGTTACCTACAATGAGCAGTTCTTC; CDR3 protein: CASSLTSGVTYNEQFF
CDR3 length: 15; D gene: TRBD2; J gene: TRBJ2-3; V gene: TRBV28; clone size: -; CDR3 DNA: TGTGCCAGCAGTTTAGGCGGGAGGGGCACAGATACGCAGTATTTT; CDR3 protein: CASSLGGRGTDTQYF
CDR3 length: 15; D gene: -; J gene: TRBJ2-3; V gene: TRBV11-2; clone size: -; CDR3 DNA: TGTGCCAGCAGCTTACTGGGGCTAGAGACAGATACGCAGTATTTT; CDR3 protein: CASSLLGLETDTQYF
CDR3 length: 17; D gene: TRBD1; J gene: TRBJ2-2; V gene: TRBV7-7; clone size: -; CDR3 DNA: TGTGCCAGCAGCTTGATGCTCGACAGGGGAGATGACGGGGAGCTGTTTTTT; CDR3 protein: CASSLMLDRGDDGELFF
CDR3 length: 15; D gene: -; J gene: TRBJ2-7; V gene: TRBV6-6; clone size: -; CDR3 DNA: TGTGCCAGCAGTTACGGGGGCGTATCTACCAACGAGCAGTACTTC; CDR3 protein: CASSYGGVSTNEQYF
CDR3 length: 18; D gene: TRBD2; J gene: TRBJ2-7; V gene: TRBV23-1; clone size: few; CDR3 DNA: TGCGCCAGCAGTCTCCATCACAGCGGGAGGGCTAGATTTTACGAGCAGTACTTC; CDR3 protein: CASSLHHSGRARFYEQYF